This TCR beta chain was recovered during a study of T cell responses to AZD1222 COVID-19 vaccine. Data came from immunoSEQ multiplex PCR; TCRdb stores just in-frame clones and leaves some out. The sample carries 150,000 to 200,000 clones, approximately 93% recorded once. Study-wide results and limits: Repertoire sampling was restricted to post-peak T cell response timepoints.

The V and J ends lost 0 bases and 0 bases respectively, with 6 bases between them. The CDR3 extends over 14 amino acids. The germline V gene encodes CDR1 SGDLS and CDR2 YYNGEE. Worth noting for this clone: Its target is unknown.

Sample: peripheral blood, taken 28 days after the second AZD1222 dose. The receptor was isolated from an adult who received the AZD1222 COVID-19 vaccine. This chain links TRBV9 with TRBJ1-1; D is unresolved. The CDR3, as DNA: TGTGCCAGCAGCGTAGCCGGGATGAACACTGAAGCTTTCTTT. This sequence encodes CASSVAGMNTEAFF.